This T cell receptor (beta chain) was recovered during a study of shared clonotypes between healthy human individuals (dated by TCRdb to the early 2020s). Background for the entire study: A couple of women and a few men aged 18 to 49 years were included in the cohort. For each donor, CD4 naive and CD4 memory were each run on three plates, CD8 naive on two plates, and CD8 memory on one plate. To estimate repertoire size and how much clonotype sharing occurs between individuals, the study deeply sequenced the blood TCR repertoires of several healthy adults. To increase sequencing depth and limit assay-specific biases, different laboratories used diverse techniques to prepare libraries and sequence TCR repertoires. Per donor, leukapheresis produced somewhere between about 0.9 and 10 billion PBMCs. The research as a whole found: When a few donors were compared, the shared fraction of clonotypes was about 5.4% for naive CD4, approximately 3.3% for naive CD8, roughly 2.3% for memory CD4, and around 0.4% for memory CD8. Sampling was restricted to blood, and TCR repertoires in tissues likely differ from the TCR repertoires found in blood. Compared with non-shared clonotypes, clonotypes shared by all four sorted-subset donors had higher generation probabilities. Larger estimated clonotype richness was generally found for naive subsets than for memory subsets. Pairwise subsampling led to the expectation that sequencing depth would affect the degree of clonotype sharing among donors. Because the study included a small number of donors, the genetic and exposure-history diversity represented was limited. Even with the large sequencing depth, rarefaction of the sorted-subset datasets indicated that sequencing was incomplete.

The donors were healthy, HIV-negative adults who had no recently reported acute infections or vaccinations. Every donor was a Caucasian adult residing in Nashville, Tennessee, USA. CD4+ T cells were enriched through magnetic negative selection, after which naive cells were positively selected on CD45RA and the remaining negative fraction served as the memory subset. Blood was collected by leukapheresis, and PBMCs were isolated by Ficoll-Histopaque density gradient centrifugation and then cryopreserved in liquid nitrogen vapor phase. Purity and quantity of every magnetically sorted T cell population were checked by analytical flow cytometry. Each sorted fraction had its genomic DNA isolated and then quantified by UV absorbance on a Nanodrop 2000c. A note on this clone: The specificity of this receptor is unknown. Per-nucleotide qualities are absent, and no much larger clonotype sits a single base away.

The CDR3, from cysteine to phenylalanine, totals 15 residues. The DNA shown is the 45-base CDR3, in frame from base 1. In the germline V gene, CDR1 corresponds to KGHSH and CDR2 to LQKENI. V and J lose 3 bases and 5 bases, and a span of 13 bases separates them. Using the deep immunoSEQ assay, multiplex PCR amplified TCR CDR3 regions from genomic DNA. Extracted genomic DNA from each cell subset was distributed evenly across all wells of several immunoSEQ 96-well plates, and each plate was treated as a replicate. For sorted subsets, around 200 ng genomic DNA, equal to about 30,000 T cell genomes, was loaded into each replicate PCR. Purified libraries were measured with a Qubit 3.0 fluorometer, size-checked on a Bioanalyzer 2100, and measured again with the KAPA Library Quantification kit. Every immunoSEQ 96-well plate was sequenced on a dedicated single-read 150-cycle Illumina NextSeq 550 flow cell. The source study handled its data this way. Because the immunoSEQ output held only junctional sequences and lacked quality scores, the filtering could not match the filtering applied to full-length reads. Sequences were annotated with PyIR, a Python wrapper for IgBLAST v1.9, using IMGT germline references to assign V/J genes and CDR3. Reads were filtered out if the reads had weak V/J assignments (E-value above 1e-6), no CDR3, stop codons, out-of-frame junctions, or ambiguous translated residues. V3J clonotypes were defined by identical inferred V gene, J gene, and CDR3 amino acid sequence. Percentage overlap between repertoires was calculated by dividing the number of shared unique clonotypes by the size of the smaller repertoire. Richness of each repertoire was evaluated using RTK rarefaction, the Chao1 estimator, and Recon v2.1 estimates of unobserved clonotypes. Generation probabilities for all TCRbeta clonotypes obtained by the gDNA method from a handful of donors were computed using OLGA. The source is immuneACCESS, and TCRdb retained only in-frame sequences with V and J called. Part of the clones is not carried over; for the studies checked, unresolved V genes explain less than half of this, and the remainder is unexplained. The V and J calls and the clone size are those of that table, but D and trimming were determined from the DNA. The sample data list 2 million to 2.5 million clones, and over 85% of these were observed just once. The top ten constitute 0.39% of the sample.

The material sequenced was naive CD4+ T cells from PBMCs. According to the study, the label for this sample's cell subset or site signals: CD45RA+ positively selected. The chain is encoded by TRBV18 joined to TRBJ1-4, with the D segment identity uncertain. This receptor was identified in a man in his late teens or twenties in good health. Some clones in this sample may be carry-over from other donors' samples. The bases are TGTGCCAGCTCACCTGACGTTTTGAAAAATGAAAAACTGTTTTTT. Its protein product is CASSPDVLKNEKLFF.